This TCR beta chain was observed in a study of T cells in Graves' hyperthyroidism and ophthalmopathy. Amplification of TCR beta CDR3 regions was performed using RNA transcripts as template. When the TCR CDR3 underwent first-round RT-PCR, the HTBI primer set was used. In TCRdb, the multiplex PCR reads were re-called with MiXCR into one record per CDR3 protein. The sample lists under 400,000 distinct CDR3 sequences, around 14% seen once, with 9% to 9.5% in the top ten. As to this clonotype: The antigen remains unidentified.

Germline V gives CDR1 DFQATT, CDR2 SNEGSKA (reference sequence). V lost 3 bases to trimming and J lost 6 bases, with 11 bases between them. The CDR3 spans 12 residues. Whole-study results and caveats: A 13 V-J signature model discriminated ophthalmopathy versus stable hyperthyroidism.

The chain combines TRBV20-1 with TRBJ1-2, with D possibly TRBD1 on 6 matching bases. The clonotype was recovered from a young woman with Graves' hyperthyroidism. Sample: blood. Here the CDR3 reads CSASYRADGYTF. The CDR3 DNA follows: TGCAGTGCTAGCTACAGGGCCGATGGCTACACCTTC.